The rows below give T cell receptor beta chains drawn from one sample of a study of T cell repertoires in cytomegalovirus infection. MiXCR, applied by TCRdb to the reads, yields one record per CDR3 protein. Among roughly 640,000 distinct CDR3 sequences listed, roughly a quarter were seen once. The sequenced material came from CD8+ T cells from PBMCs. The receptors were gathered from a human donor in good health (CMV status not recorded). Some clones in this sample may be carry-over from other donors' samples. Both conserved end residues are part of each CDR3. The D gene is left open where the match is weak. A row's size may be missing; if present it is once, few, many or a size class.

20	TRBV6-6	TRBD1	TRBJ1-1	many	TGTGCCAGCAGTTACTCCGGGACAGGGGTCCCGGCGGACAAGAACACTGAAGCTTTCTTT	CASSYSGTGVPADKNTEAFF
15	TRBV7-6	.	TRBJ1-1	.	TGTGCCAGCAGCTTTGGGGAGGGGATGAACACTGAAGCTTTCTTT	CASSFGEGMNTEAFF
14	TRBV7-9	.	TRBJ2-5	few	TGTGCCAGCAGCCACCCAGGGGATGGAGAGACCCAGTACTTC	CASSHPGDGETQYF
15	TRBV5-1	.	TRBJ1-5	few	TGCGCCAGCAGCTTGGGTGGGGGGCCCTACCAGCCCCAGCATTTT	CASSLGGGPYQPQHF
19	TRBV28	.	TRBJ1-3	few	TGTGCCAGCACAACCTGGCAGGGGTCAAGAGGGCGGTCTGGAAACACCATATATTTT	CASTTWQGSRGRSGNTIYF
16	TRBV7-2	TRBD2	TRBJ2-5	many	TGTGCCAGCAGCTTATCTAGCGGGAACTTCCAAGAGACCCAGTACTTC	CASSLSSGNFQETQYF
11	TRBV29-1	.	TRBJ1-2	few	TGCAGCGCTCTACATGTCTATGGCTACACCTTC	CSALHVYGYTF
14	TRBV27	.	TRBJ1-5	.	TGTGCCAGCGCCGGGGGTAATAGCAATCAGCCCCAGCATTTT	CASAGGNSNQPQHF
20	TRBV7-9	TRBD2	TRBJ2-1	few	TGTGCCAGCAGCCCACGGACTAGCGGGGGAAACGGAGGCTCCTACAATGAGCAGTTCTTC	CASSPRTSGGNGGSYNEQFF
15	TRBV9	TRBD1	TRBJ1-1	.	TGTGCCAGCAGCCTTACGGGACAGCCAAACACTGAAGCTTTCTTT	CASSLTGQPNTEAFF
12	TRBV13	.	TRBJ2-3	.	TGTGCCAGCAGCCAACAGGGTGATACGCAGTATTTT	CASSQQGDTQYF
13	TRBV6-6	.	TRBJ2-5	.	TGTGCCAGCAGTTATGGGTTCCAAGAGACCCAGTACTTC	CASSYGFQETQYF
15	TRBV7-9	.	TRBJ2-3	many	TGTGCCAGCAGCTTACCGGGACCACCTTCAGATACGCAGTATTTT	CASSLPGPPSDTQYF
16	TRBV7-9	.	TRBJ2-1	few	TGTGCCAGCAGCTTAGGGAGGGCCTCCTCCTACAATGAGCAGTTCTTC	CASSLGRASSYNEQFF
16	TRBV15	TRBD1	TRBJ2-1	.	TGTGCCACCAGCCGACACCGGACAGGGGGTTACAATGAGCAGTTCTTC	CATSRHRTGGYNEQFF
13	TRBV6-8	.	TRBJ2-1	.	TGTGCCAGCAGTTACTCCTCGCGGAATGAGCAGTTCTTC	CASSYSSRNEQFF
12	TRBV11-2	TRBD1	TRBJ2-7	.	TGTGCCAGCAGCATGGGACAGTACGAGCAGTACTTC	CASSMGQYEQYF
14	TRBV4-1	.	TRBJ1-5	medium-sized	TGCGCCAGCAGCCAAGTTCAGGGCTATCAGCCCCAGCATTTT	CASSQVQGYQPQHF
16	TRBV7-2	TRBD2	TRBJ2-5	.	TGTGCCAGCAGCTTAGGACTAGCGGGCCTCCGGGAGACCCAGTACTTC	CASSLGLAGLRETQYF
13	TRBV27	.	TRBJ2-6	.	TGTGCCAGCACCCACTCTGGGGCCAACGTCCTGACTTTC	CASTHSGANVLTF
14	TRBV14	.	TRBJ2-5	few	TGTGCCAGCAGCCAAGGAGACAGCCAAGAGACCCAGTACTTC	CASSQGDSQETQYF
17	TRBV4-3	TRBD1	TRBJ2-3	.	TGCGCCAGCAGCCAAAACGGAGGCAGGGGGCTTCAAGATACGCAGTATTTT	CASSQNGGRGLQDTQYF
14	TRBV7-2	TRBD1	TRBJ2-5	many	TGTGCCAGCAGCTTAAACAGGGGTCGAGAGACCCAGTACTTC	CASSLNRGRETQYF
14	TRBV29-1	.	TRBJ2-6	.	TGCAGCGTTGAGGGGGGTATGGGGGCCAACGTCCTGACTTTC	CSVEGGMGANVLTF
13	TRBV20-1	TRBD2	TRBJ2-5	.	TGCAGTGCTGAGGGACTAGCTGAAGAGACCCAGTACTTC	CSAEGLAEETQYF
14	TRBV6-8	.	TRBJ2-2	.	TGTGCCAGCAGTCCCCTGAGTATTCCCGGGGAGCTGTTTTTT	CASSPLSIPGELFF
11	TRBV2	.	TRBJ2-7	.	TGTGCCAGCACCCCTGGCTACGAGCAGTACTTC	CASTPGYEQYF
15	TRBV28	.	TRBJ2-1	.	TGTGCCAGCAGCCGACAGGTCTTAGGCTACAATGAGCAGTTCTTC	CASSRQVLGYNEQFF
16	TRBV7-9	TRBD2	TRBJ2-3	many	TGTGCCAGCAGCCCCCCCCTAGCGGGGGGGCGGGATACGCAGTATTTT	CASSPPLAGGRDTQYF
14	TRBV24-1	.	TRBJ2-1	many	TGTGCCACCAGCTCGGGGGCCCAAGACAATGAGCAGTTCTTC	CATSSGAQDNEQFF
16	TRBV6-1	.	TRBJ2-5	many	TGTGCCAGCAGTTTTTCCACCTACTCGGCGGGGGAGACCCAGTACTTC	CASSFSTYSAGETQYF
15	TRBV29-1	TRBD1	TRBJ2-2	few	TGCAGCGTTGAAACAGGGGGCCACGGCACCGGGGAGCTGTTTTTT	CSVETGGHGTGELFF
15	TRBV7-6	.	TRBJ2-1	.	TGTGCCAGCAGCGTAAAAGGGGGCTCCTACAATGAGCAGTTCTTC	CASSVKGGSYNEQFF
17	TRBV20-1	TRBD1	TRBJ2-1	.	TGCAGTGCTAGAGTTTCCCTCCCCGGGACAGCCAGGTATGAGCAGTTCTTC	CSARVSLPGTARYEQFF
15	TRBV6-5	TRBD2	TRBJ2-1	few	TGTGCCAGCAGCCATGGCGGGGGGGCTCCTCTAGAGCAGTTCTTC	CASSHGGGAPLEQFF
20	TRBV10-3	TRBD1	TRBJ2-1	many	TGTGCCATCAGCAACTCCGGGACAGGGAAAATCCTGAGCTCCTACAATGAGCAGTTCTTC	CAISNSGTGKILSSYNEQFF
13	TRBV28	.	TRBJ1-6	.	TGTGCCAGCAGTTTCCTGGAGAATTCACCCCTCCACTTT	CASSFLENSPLHF
16	TRBV4-2	TRBD1	TRBJ2-1	few	TGTGCCAGCAGCCAAGACGGGGGACAGGGGTACAATGAGCAGTTCTTC	CASSQDGGQGYNEQFF
13	TRBV2	.	TRBJ2-5	.	TGTGCCAGCAGTGATACGACTTCCGGGACCCAGTACTTC	CASSDTTSGTQYF
13	TRBV29-1	TRBD1	TRBJ1-2	.	TGCAGCGAGCAGGGGGCCGATGTCTATGGCTACACCTTC	CSEQGADVYGYTF
15	TRBV27	TRBD1	TRBJ2-1	.	TGTGCCAGCGGAAGTTACCACAGGGGGGCAAATGAGCAGTTCTTC	CASGSYHRGANEQFF
13	TRBV10-3	.	TRBJ2-2	.	TGTGCCATCAGTGAGTTCCCCGCGAGGGAGCTGTTTTTT	CAISEFPARELFF
15	TRBV27	.	TRBJ2-2	many	TGTGCCAGCAGTTTAGTGGCAGAGAACACCGGGGAGCTGTTTTTT	CASSLVAENTGELFF
16	TRBV7-2	.	TRBJ2-1	.	TGTACCAGCAGCTCAACCCCCTGGGGTTGGTTCGATGAGCAGTTCTTC	CTSSSTPWGWFDEQFF
17	TRBV7-2	.	TRBJ1-3	many	TGTGCCAGCAGCTTTTCCCGTGGACTGAGCTCTGGAAACACCATATATTTT	CASSFSRGLSSGNTIYF
14	TRBV28	.	TRBJ2-5	few	TGTGCCAGCAGTGTAAAGCCGGTTGGAGAGACCCAGTACTTC	CASSVKPVGETQYF
16	TRBV4-2	TRBD1	TRBJ2-7	.	TGTGCCAGCAGCCAGGACGGACAGGTCAAACGGGACGAGCAGTACTTC	CASSQDGQVKRDEQYF
17	TRBV7-9	.	TRBJ2-1	many	TGTGCCAGCAGCTACTCATTGGGACCGAACTCCTACAATGAGCAGTTCTTC	CASSYSLGPNSYNEQFF
13	TRBV12-3/TRBV12-4	.	TRBJ1-2	.	TGTGCCAGCAGTTTAGGCAAGGGCTATGGCTACACCTTC	CASSLGKGYGYTF
16	TRBV28	TRBD1	TRBJ2-1	.	TGTGCCAGCAGCCCGGGACAGGGATTCTCCTACAATGAGCAGTTCTTC	CASSPGQGFSYNEQFF
14	TRBV6-6	.	TRBJ1-2	few	TGTGCCAGCAGTTACCCAGACAGCAACTATGGCTACACCTTC	CASSYPDSNYGYTF
14	TRBV28	.	TRBJ1-4	few	TGTGCCAGCAGCGCCAACCGAGGTTCTGAAAAACTGTTTTTT	CASSANRGSEKLFF
15	TRBV7-2	.	TRBJ2-3	many	TGTGCCAGCAGCTTGGGGGGACGGATCACAGATACGCAGTATTTT	CASSLGGRITDTQYF
12	TRBV27	.	TRBJ2-7	.	TGTGCCAGCAGGAACAAATCCTACGAGCAGTACTTC	CASRNKSYEQYF
16	TRBV4-2	TRBD1	TRBJ1-2	few	TGTGCCAGCAGCCAAGCAACAGGGGGAGGGGACTATGGCTACACCTTC	CASSQATGGGDYGYTF
14	TRBV27	.	TRBJ2-1	.	TGTGCCAGCACAAAACGAGGAGGCTTCGATGAGCAGTTCTTC	CASTKRGGFDEQFF
16	TRBV7-4	.	TRBJ2-5	.	TGTGTCAGCAGCCTCCTCTTGGACAGACAACAAGAGACCCAGTACTTC	CVSSLLLDRQQETQYF
14	TRBV10-3	.	TRBJ1-1	few	TGTGCCATCACCTCGGACATAACTAACACTGAAGCTTTCTTT	CAITSDITNTEAFF
16	TRBV5-4	TRBD2	TRBJ2-1	many	TGTGCCAGCAGCCCAAGGACTAGCGGGGGGGCGGATGAGCAGTTCTTC	CASSPRTSGGADEQFF
21	TRBV7-9	TRBD2	TRBJ2-3	many	TGTGCCAGCAGCTCCGCCCCCGTGGGTAGCGGGGGGGGAAGGAGCACAGATACGCAGTATTTT	CASSSAPVGSGGGRSTDTQYF